The sequence of this T cell receptor (beta chain) was determined in a study of blood T cell repertoires in COVID-19. Per germline, CDR1 SEHNR and CDR2 FQNEAQ (reference sequence). The V and J ends lost 5 bases and 5 bases respectively, with 16 bases between them. This CDR3 is 14 amino acids long. Data came from immunoSEQ multiplex PCR; TCRdb stores just in-frame clones and leaves some out. The sample has over 250,000 clones, more than 85% seen once; the top ten hold 2.5% to 3%. The chain employs TRBV7-9 and TRBJ2-7; D possibly corresponds to TRBD2 (5 bases). Specimen: peripheral blood. The origin of this receptor is a person between 18 and 30 years old with COVID-19, enrolled during active disease. CDR3 residues: CASSPSLVWHEQYF. CDR3 in DNA: TGTGCCAGCAGCCCTAGCCTAGTTTGGCACGAGCAGTACTTC.